A selection of T cell receptor beta chains follows, all from one sample in a study of patients and donors after allogeneic stem cell transplantation. Each CDR3 protein is one row after TCRdb ran MiXCR on the RT-PCR reads. The data contain some 150,000 distinct CDR3 sequences, about two fifths of them seen just once; the ten biggest clones take up around 50%. Sequences were obtained from blood, either unsorted or a sorted T cell fraction (not recorded which). All receptors derive from a human donor who was either an allogeneic HSCT recipient or a stem cell or donor lymphocyte infusion donor (not recorded which). It is not recorded whose cells these are; they may come from a transplant donor. Both conserved end residues are part of each CDR3. D genes are given only for firm matches. Clone size is given for some rows only: seen once, a few or many times, or a class if the clone is expanded.

cdr3_nt cdr3_aa v_call d_call j_call clone_size
TGCGCCAGCAGTCCGATTGACAGGGTGGGGACTGAAGCTTTCTTT CASSPIDRVGTEAFF TRBV5-1 TRBD1 TRBJ1-1 .
TGCGCCAGCAGCTTGGCCAGGGGTTACTCACCCCTCCACTTT CASSLARGYSPLHF TRBV5-1 . TRBJ1-6 .
TGTGCCAGCAGGCAGGGGGCGAGCAATCAGCCCCAGCATTTT CASRQGASNQPQHF TRBV12-3/TRBV12-4 TRBD1 TRBJ1-5 .
TGTGCCAGCAGCGTGGGGCAGCCCCTAGATACGCAGTATTTT CASSVGQPLDTQYF TRBV9 . TRBJ2-3 few
TGTGCCAGCTCACCCCGTAGGACAGGGGACAATCAGCCCCAGCATTTT CASSPRRTGDNQPQHF TRBV18 TRBD1 TRBJ1-5 few
TGTGCCAGCAGCCGCTTACCGGGACGGAAACGCACAGATACGCAGTATTTT CASSRLPGRKRTDTQYF TRBV3-1 . TRBJ2-3 .
TGTGCCAGCAGCTTCCCCTTAATCACAGATACGCAGTATTTT CASSFPLITDTQYF TRBV7-6 . TRBJ2-3 .
TGTGCCAGCAGCCAAGAGAGTTCTACGGGGGCAGTCTACAATGAGCAGTTCTTC CASSQESSTGAVYNEQFF TRBV4-2 . TRBJ2-1 .
TGCGCCAGCAGCCAGGCGGGGAACAATGAGCAGTTCTTC CASSQAGNNEQFF TRBV5-1 . TRBJ2-1 few
TGCGCCAGCAGCTTGGTGTGGACAGGCATATCACCCCTCCACTTT CASSLVWTGISPLHF TRBV5-1 TRBD1 TRBJ1-6 few
TGCGCCAGCAGCCCCTTCCGCGGCGGTTCCTACGAGCAGTACTTC CASSPFRGGSYEQYF TRBV4-1 . TRBJ2-7 few
TGTGCCAGCAGTTTTACAGGGTCCACTGAAGCTTTCTTT CASSFTGSTEAFF TRBV6-5 . TRBJ1-1 .
TGTGCCAGCAGCAGACAGGGTGGGGACACTGAAGCTTTCTTT CASSRQGGDTEAFF TRBV27 TRBD1 TRBJ1-1 few
TGTGCCAGCAGCCAGTCGAAGGTAGCCCCTCAGTACTTC CASSQSKVAPQYF TRBV14 . TRBJ2-4 .